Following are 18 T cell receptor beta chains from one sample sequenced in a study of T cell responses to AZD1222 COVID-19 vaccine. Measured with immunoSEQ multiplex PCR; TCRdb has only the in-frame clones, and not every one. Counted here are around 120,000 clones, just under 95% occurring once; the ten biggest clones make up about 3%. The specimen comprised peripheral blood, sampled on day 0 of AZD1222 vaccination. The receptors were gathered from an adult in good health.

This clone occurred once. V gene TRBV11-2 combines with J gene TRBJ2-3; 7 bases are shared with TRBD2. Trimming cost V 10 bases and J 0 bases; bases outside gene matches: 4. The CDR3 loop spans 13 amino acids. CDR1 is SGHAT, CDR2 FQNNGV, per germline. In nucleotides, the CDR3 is TGTGCCACCGGGAGGACTAGCACAGATACGCAGTATTTT. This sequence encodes CATGRTSTDTQYF.

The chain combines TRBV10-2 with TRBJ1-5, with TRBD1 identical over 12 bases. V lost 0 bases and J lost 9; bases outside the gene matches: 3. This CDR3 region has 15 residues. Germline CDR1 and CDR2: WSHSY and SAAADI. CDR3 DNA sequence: TGCGCCAGCAGTGAGTCTTGGGACAGGGGGCTGCCCCAGCATTTT. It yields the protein CASSESWDRGLPQHF.

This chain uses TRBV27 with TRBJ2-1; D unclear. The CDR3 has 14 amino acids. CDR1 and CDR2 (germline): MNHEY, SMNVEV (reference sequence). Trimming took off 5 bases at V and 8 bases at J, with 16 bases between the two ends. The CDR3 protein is CASSPITAFYEQFF. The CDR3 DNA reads TGTGCCAGCAGTCCTATCACAGCTTTCTATGAGCAGTTCTTC.

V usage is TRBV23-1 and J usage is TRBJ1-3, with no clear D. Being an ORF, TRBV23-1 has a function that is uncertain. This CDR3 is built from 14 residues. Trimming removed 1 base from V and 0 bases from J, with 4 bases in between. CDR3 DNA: TGCGCCAGCAGTCAATTCCACTCTGGAAACACCATATATTTT. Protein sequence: CASSQFHSGNTIYF.

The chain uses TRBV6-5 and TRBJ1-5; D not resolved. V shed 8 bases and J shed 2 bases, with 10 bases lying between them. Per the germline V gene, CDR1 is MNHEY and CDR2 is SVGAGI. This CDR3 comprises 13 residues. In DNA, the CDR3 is TGTGCCAGCGGCACCGGGGGCAATCAGCCCCAGCATTTT. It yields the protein CASGTGGNQPQHF.

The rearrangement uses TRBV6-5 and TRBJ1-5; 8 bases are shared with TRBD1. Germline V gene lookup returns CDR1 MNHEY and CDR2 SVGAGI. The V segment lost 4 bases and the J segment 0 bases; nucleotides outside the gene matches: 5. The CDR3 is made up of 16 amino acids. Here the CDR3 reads CASSSQGVASNQPQHF. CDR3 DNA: TGTGCCAGCAGTTCACAGGGGGTAGCTAGCAATCAGCCCCAGCATTTT.

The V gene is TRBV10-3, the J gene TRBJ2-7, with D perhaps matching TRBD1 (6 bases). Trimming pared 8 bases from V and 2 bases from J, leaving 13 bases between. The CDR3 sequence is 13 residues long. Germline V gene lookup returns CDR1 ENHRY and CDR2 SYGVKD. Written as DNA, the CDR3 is TGTGCCATCGCAGAGGACAGACCCTACGAGCAGTACTTC. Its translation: CAIAEDRPYEQYF.

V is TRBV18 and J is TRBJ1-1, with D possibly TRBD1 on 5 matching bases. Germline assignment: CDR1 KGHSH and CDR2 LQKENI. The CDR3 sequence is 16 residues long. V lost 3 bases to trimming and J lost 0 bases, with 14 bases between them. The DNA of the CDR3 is TGTGCCAGCTCACCCTACGGGGCTGGGGTGAACACTGAAGCTTTCTTT. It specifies CASSPYGAGVNTEAFF.

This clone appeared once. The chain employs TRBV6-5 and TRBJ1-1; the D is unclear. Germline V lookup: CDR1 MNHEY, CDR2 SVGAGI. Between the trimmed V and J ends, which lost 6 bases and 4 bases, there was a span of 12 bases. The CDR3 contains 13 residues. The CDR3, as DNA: TGTGCCAGCAGCTACGGCTCCGGCACTGAAGCTTTCTTT. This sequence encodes CASSYGSGTEAFF.

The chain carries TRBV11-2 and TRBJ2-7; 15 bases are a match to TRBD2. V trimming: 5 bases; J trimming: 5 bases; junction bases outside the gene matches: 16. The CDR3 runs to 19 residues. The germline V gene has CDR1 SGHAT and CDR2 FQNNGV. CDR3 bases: TGTGCCAGCAGCCGATTCGGGACTAGCGGGAGGTACGAATCGGACGAGCAGTACTTC. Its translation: CASSRFGTSGRYESDEQYF.

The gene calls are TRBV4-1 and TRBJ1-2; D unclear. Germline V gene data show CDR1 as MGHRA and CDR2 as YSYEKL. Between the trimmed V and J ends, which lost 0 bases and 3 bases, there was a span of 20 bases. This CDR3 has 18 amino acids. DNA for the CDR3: TGCGCCAGCAGCCAAGATCCTAAGGCCTCATTCGTAGACTATGGCTACACCTTC. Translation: CASSQDPKASFVDYGYTF.

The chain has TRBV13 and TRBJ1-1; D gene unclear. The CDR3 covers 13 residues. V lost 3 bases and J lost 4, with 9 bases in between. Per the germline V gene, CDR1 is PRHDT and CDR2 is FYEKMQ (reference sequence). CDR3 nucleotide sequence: TGTGCCAGCAGCTTCAAGGGCACCACTGAAGCTTTCTTT. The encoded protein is CASSFKGTTEAFF.

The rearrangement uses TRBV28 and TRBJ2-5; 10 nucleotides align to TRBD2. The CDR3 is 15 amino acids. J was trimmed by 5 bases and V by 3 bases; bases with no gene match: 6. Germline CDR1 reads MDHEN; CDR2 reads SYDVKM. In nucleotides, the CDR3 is TGTGCCAGCAGTTTCCTAGCGGGAGTATGGGAGACCCAGTACTTC. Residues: CASSFLAGVWETQYF.

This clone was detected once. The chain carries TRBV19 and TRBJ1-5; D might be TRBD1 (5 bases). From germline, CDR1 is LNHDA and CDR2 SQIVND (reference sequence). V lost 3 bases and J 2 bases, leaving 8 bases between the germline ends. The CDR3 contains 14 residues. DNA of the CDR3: TGTGCCAGTAGTATGCGACAGCGCAATCAGCCCCAGCATTTT. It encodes CASSMRQRNQPQHF.

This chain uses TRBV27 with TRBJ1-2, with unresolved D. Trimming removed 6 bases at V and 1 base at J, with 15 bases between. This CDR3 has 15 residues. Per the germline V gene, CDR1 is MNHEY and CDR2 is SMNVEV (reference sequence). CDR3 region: CASRLINENNYGYTF. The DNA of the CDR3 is TGTGCCAGCAGATTAATAAACGAGAATAACTATGGCTACACCTTC.

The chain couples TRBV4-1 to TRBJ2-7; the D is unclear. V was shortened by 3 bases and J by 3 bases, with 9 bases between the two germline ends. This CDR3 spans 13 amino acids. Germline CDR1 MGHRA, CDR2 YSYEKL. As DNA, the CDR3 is TGCGCCAGCAGCCACGAGGTAAACTACGAGCAGTACTTC. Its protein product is CASSHEVNYEQYF.

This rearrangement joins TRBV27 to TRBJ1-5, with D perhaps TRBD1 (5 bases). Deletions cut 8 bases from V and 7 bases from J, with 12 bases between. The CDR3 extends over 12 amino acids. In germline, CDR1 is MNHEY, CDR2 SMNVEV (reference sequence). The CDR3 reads CASGMWGQPQHF. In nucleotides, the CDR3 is TGTGCCAGCGGAATGTGGGGGCAGCCCCAGCATTTT.

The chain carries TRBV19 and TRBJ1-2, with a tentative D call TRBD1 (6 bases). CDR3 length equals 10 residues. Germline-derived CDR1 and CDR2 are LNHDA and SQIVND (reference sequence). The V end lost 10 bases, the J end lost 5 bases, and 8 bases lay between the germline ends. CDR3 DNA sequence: TGTGCCACCGGGACATATGGCTACACCTTC. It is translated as CATGTYGYTF. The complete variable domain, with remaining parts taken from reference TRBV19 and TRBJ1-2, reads DGGITQSPKYLFRKEGQNVTLSCEQNLNHDAMYWYRQDPGQGLRLIYYSQIVNDFQKGDIAEGYSVSREKKESFPLTVTSAQKNPTAFYLCATGTYGYTFGSGTRLTVV.